This T cell receptor (beta chain) originates from a study of T cell changes during pregnancy in multiple sclerosis. From germline, CDR1 is SGHAT and CDR2 FQNNGV. This CDR3 comprises 15 residues. The V end lost 2 bases, the J end lost 2 bases, and 13 bases lay between the germline ends. The assay was immunoSEQ multiplex PCR, and TCRdb's table has in-frame clones only and misses some. The table records tens of thousands of clones, approximately 90% of them present only once. The source was CD4+ T cells from peripheral blood mononuclear cells, collected before pregnancy. The TCR was taken from a female donor with multiple sclerosis, enrolled in a pregnancy study. V usage is TRBV11-2 and J usage is TRBJ2-7; no firm D call. The CDR3, as DNA: TGTGCCAGCAGCTTACAGGCTTTGAAAACCTACGAGCAGTACTTC. Protein sequence: CASSLQALKTYEQYF.